What follows are 27 T cell receptor beta chains derived from one specimen sequenced in a study of blood T cell repertoires in COVID-19. The assay was immunoSEQ multiplex PCR, and TCRdb's table has in-frame clones only and misses some. The sample has about 170,000 clones, 84% seen once. Sequencing used peripheral blood. These TCRs come from a woman aged 80 or over with COVID-19, enrolled during active disease.

The rearrangement joins TRBV2 to TRBJ2-7; D gene uncertain. The length of the CDR3 is 12 residues. V dropped 6 bases and J dropped 6 bases, with 12 bases sitting between them. CDR1 SNHLY and CDR2 FYNNEI come from the germline V gene. The CDR3 sequence is CASRVGFGEQYF. CDR3 nucleotide sequence: TGTGCCAGCAGGGTGGGCTTCGGCGAGCAGTACTTC.

V gene TRBV29-1 combines with J gene TRBJ2-5; a weak D match, TRBD2 (5 bases). CDR1 is SQVTM, CDR2 ANQGSEA, per germline. With 7 bases removed from V and 0 bases from J, the gap between germline ends came to 6 bases. CDR3 length: 11 amino acids. The CDR3 nucleotides read TGCAGCGGAGGGTACCAAGAGACCCAGTACTTC. Protein: CSGGYQETQYF. Supplemented by reference TRBV29-1 and TRBJ2-5, the full variable domain reads SAVISQKPSRDICQRGTSLTIQCQVDSQVTMMFWYRQQPGQSLTLIATANQGSEATYESGFVIDKFPISRPNLTFSTLTVSNMSPEDSSIYLCSGGYQETQYFGPGTRLLVL.

The chain uses TRBV6-2 or TRBV6-3 and TRBJ2-3; TRBD2 matches 9 bases. CDR3 length: 14 residues. Germline trimming cut 3 bases from V and 8 bases from J; bases unmatched to any gene: 6. CDR1 is MNHEY, CDR2 SVGEGT, per germline. The CDR3 loop reads CASSYGGGAGTQYF. The CDR3 DNA reads as TGTGCCAGCAGTTATGGCGGGGGGGCCGGTACGCAGTATTTT.

The V gene is TRBV19, the J gene TRBJ1-1; 8 bases line up with TRBD1. CDR3 length: 16 residues. V was clipped by 7 bases and J by 0 bases; unmatched bases: 10. Per germline, CDR1 LNHDA and CDR2 SQIVND (reference sequence). The CDR3 coding sequence is TGTGCCAGTACCAAACCGGGACAGGTCATGAACACTGAAGCTTTCTTT. Amino acids: CASTKPGQVMNTEAFF. Full variable domain (rest looked up from reference TRBV19 and TRBJ1-1): DGGITQSPKYLFRKEGQNVTLSCEQNLNHDAMYWYRQDPGQGLRLIYYSQIVNDFQKGDIAEGYSVSREKKESFPLTVTSAQKNPTAFYLCASTKPGQVMNTEAFFGQGTRLTVV.

This chain joins TRBV29-1 and TRBJ2-3, with 7 bases fitting TRBD2. From germline, CDR1 is SQVTM and CDR2 ANQGSEA. J lost 1 base, V lost 6 bases, and 13 bases had no gene match. The CDR3 length is 16 residues. Here the CDR3 reads CSVATSGGFGTDTQYF. For the CDR3, the DNA is TGCAGCGTCGCGACCTCGGGGGGATTCGGCACAGATACGCAGTATTTT.

This sequence joins TRBV30 and TRBJ1-2; the D gene is possibly TRBD1 (5 bases). The V gene lost 0 bases and the J gene lost 8 bases, with 7 bases spanning the gap. The germline V gene has CDR1 GTSNPN and CDR2 SVGIG (reference sequence). The CDR3 has 11 amino acids. CDR3 sequence reads: CAWSVPGGYTF. The CDR3, as DNA: TGTGCCTGGAGTGTACCAGGGGGCTACACCTTC.

The rearrangement links TRBV9 to TRBJ1-3; a possible D gene is TRBD1 (5 bases). The CDR3 extends over 14 amino acids. Germline-derived CDR1 and CDR2 are SGDLS and YYNGEE. Deletions cut 6 bases from V and 2 bases from J, with 12 bases between. DNA of the CDR3: TGTGCCAGCACCCTCCGGGGGGCTGGAAACACCATATATTTT. It is translated as CASTLRGAGNTIYF.

The chain carries TRBV11-2 and TRBJ1-1; a possible D gene is TRBD1 (6 bases). This CDR3 contains 14 residues. Trimming pared 1 base from V and 1 base from J, leaving 7 bases between. Germline V gene lookup returns CDR1 SGHAT and CDR2 FQNNGV. The CDR3 reads CASSLGGGNTEAFF. As DNA, the CDR3 is TGTGCCAGCAGCTTAGGAGGGGGGAACACTGAAGCTTTCTTT.

This chain joins TRBV21-1 and TRBJ1-1. TRBV21-1 has pseudogene status. The CDR3 contains 15 residues. CDR3 loop: CASSKSRKRVAEAFF. The CDR3 bases are TGTGCCAGCAGCAAATCAAGGAAACGGGTCGCTGAAGCTTTCTTT.

V is TRBV28 and J is TRBJ2-7; 8 positions match TRBD1. The J segment lost 0 bases and the V segment lost 3 bases, leaving 7 bases of the junction unmatched. CDR1 and CDR2 (germline): MDHEN, SYDVKM. The length of the CDR3 is 16 residues. The CDR3 spells CASSFRTGYFSYEQYF. CDR3 bases: TGTGCCAGCAGTTTTCGGACAGGGTATTTCTCCTACGAGCAGTACTTC.

This rearrangement joins TRBV10-3 to TRBJ2-2, with TRBD2 matching 9 bases. The length of the CDR3 is 15 residues. V trimming: 4 bases; J trimming: 6 bases; junction bases outside the gene matches: 6. CDR1 and CDR2 from the germline V gene are ENHRY and SYGVKD. The CDR3 spells CAISGSLAGPGELFF. The CDR3 DNA follows: TGTGCCATCAGTGGATCGCTAGCGGGACCCGGGGAGCTGTTTTTT.

The chain employs TRBV9 and TRBJ2-5, with 11 bases lining up with TRBD2. V lost 3 bases and J lost 4; bases outside the gene matches: 5. Germline V gene data show CDR1 as SGDLS and CDR2 as YYNGEE. This CDR3 has 15 residues. CDR3 sequence: CASSAILAGVETQYF. CDR3 in DNA: TGTGCCAGCAGCGCCATACTAGCGGGAGTAGAGACCCAGTACTTC.

The rearrangement uses TRBV5-1 and TRBJ2-1; TRBD1 might be the D (6 bases). CDR1 is SGHRS, CDR2 YFSETQ, per germline. The CDR3 length is 16 residues. V was trimmed by 0 bases and J by 0 bases, leaving 10 bases between them. CDR3 residues: CASSLGGTRSYNEQFF. CDR3 nucleotide sequence: TGCGCCAGCAGCTTGGGGGGGACACGCTCCTACAATGAGCAGTTCTTC. Using reference TRBV5-1 and TRBJ2-1 for the parts outside the CDR3, the full variable domain is KAGVTQTPRYLIKTRGQQVTLSCSPISGHRSVSWYQQTPGQGLQFLFEYFSETQRNKGNFPGRFSGRQFSNSRSEMNVSTLELGDSALYLCASSLGGTRSYNEQFFGPGTRLTVL.

The chain employs TRBV5-4 and TRBJ2-2, with D maybe TRBD2 (5 bases). In germline, CDR1 is SGHNT, CDR2 YYREEE (reference sequence). V was cut by 1 base and J by 1 base, with 11 bases left in between. CDR3 length equals 16 residues. This CDR3 is CASSLRLALNTGELFF. The CDR3 DNA follows: TGTGCCAGCAGCTTGAGGCTAGCTTTGAACACCGGGGAGCTGTTTTTT.

The chain employs TRBV9 and TRBJ2-7; 7 nucleotides align to TRBD2. The CDR3 contains 13 residues. V was pared by 4 bases and J by 0 bases, with 1 base of the junction left unmatched. The V gene's germline CDR1 is SGDLS and CDR2 YYNGEE. In DNA form, the CDR3 reads TGTGCCAGCAGCCCTAGCGGCTCCTACGAGCAGTACTTC. It specifies CASSPSGSYEQYF.

The chain carries TRBV10-2 and TRBJ2-7, with D tentatively TRBD2 (5 bases). There are 14 residues in the CDR3. Germline assignment: CDR1 WSHSY and CDR2 SAAADI. The V gene lost 6 bases and the J gene lost 3 bases, with 15 bases spanning the gap. In DNA form, the CDR3 reads TGCGCCAGCAGAACTCGGAGCGGCAACTACGAGCAGTACTTC. This translates into CASRTRSGNYEQYF.

The J gene is TRBJ2-7, the V gene TRBV18, with TRBD1 matching 7 bases. V lost 8 bases and J lost 5; bases outside the gene matches: 12. In germline, CDR1 is KGHSH, CDR2 LQKENI. The CDR3 totals 14 residues. The CDR3 bases are TGTGCCAGCCAGGACAGGATTGGGGTCCACGAGCAGTACTTC. Amino acids: CASQDRIGVHEQYF.

The chain couples TRBV5-8 to TRBJ2-1; the match to TRBD1 covers 7 bases. The V segment lost 3 bases and the J segment 4 bases; nucleotides outside the gene matches: 7. CDR1 and CDR2 from the germline V gene are SGHTS and YDEGEE. The CDR3 sequence is 15 residues long. CDR3 protein: CASSSPGQPYNEQFF. The CDR3 DNA sequence: TGTGCCAGCAGCTCACCGGGACAGCCGTACAATGAGCAGTTCTTC.

The rearrangement uses TRBV6-5 and TRBJ2-3, with 9 bases that match TRBD1. CDR1 is MNHEY, CDR2 SVGAGI, per germline. The CDR3 is 14 amino acids. V was clipped by 6 bases and J by 5 bases; unmatched bases: 6. The CDR3 region is CASRRTGALDTQYF. CDR3 bases: TGTGCCAGCAGAAGGACAGGGGCCCTAGATACGCAGTATTTT.

This chain uses TRBV28 with TRBJ2-1; TRBD2 matches 7 bases. Germline values: CDR1 MDHEN, CDR2 SYDVKM. With V trimmed by 4 bases and J by 3 bases, 6 bases remained unmatched. The CDR3 covers 15 residues. CDR3 sequence (DNA): TGTGCCAGCAGTTCCCCGGGAGGAATCTACAATGAGCAGTTCTTC. The encoded protein is CASSSPGGIYNEQFF.

The chain recombines TRBV20-1 with TRBJ2-5; 7 nucleotides agree with TRBD1. CDR1 is DFQATT, CDR2 SNEGSKA, per germline (reference sequence). CDR3 length: 11 residues. The CDR3, as DNA: TGCACCGCAGGGGGAGACGAGACCCAGTACTTC. Amino acids: CTAGGDETQYF.

CDR3 DNA sequence: TGCAGCGTTGACTCCAGGGGCGGCTATGGCTACACCTTC. This codes for CSVDSRGGYGYTF. The chain is built from TRBV29-1 and TRBJ1-2; possibly TRBD1 for D (6 bases). Looked up from germline, CDR1 is SQVTM and CDR2 is ANQGSEA. This CDR3 is built from 13 residues. Trimming took 3 bases from V and 4 from J, leaving 12 bases between them.

The chain combines TRBV29-1 with TRBJ2-5, with D possibly TRBD1 on 7 matching bases. CDR3 length: 12 residues. Germline CDR1 SQVTM, CDR2 ANQGSEA. V lost 6 bases, J lost 4 bases, and 12 bases lay in between. The CDR3 sequence is CSVGGTAETQYF. Here the CDR3 DNA reads TGCAGCGTGGGCGGGACAGCAGAGACCCAGTACTTC. Variable domain in full (rest from reference TRBV29-1 and TRBJ2-5): SAVISQKPSRDICQRGTSLTIQCQVDSQVTMMFWYRQQPGQSLTLIATANQGSEATYESGFVIDKFPISRPNLTFSTLTVSNMSPEDSSIYLCSVGGTAETQYFGPGTRLLVL.

V is TRBV27 and J is TRBJ2-3, with D possibly matching TRBD1 (5 bases). The V end lost 6 bases, the J end lost 4 bases, and 17 bases lay between the germline ends. This CDR3 comprises 15 residues. The V gene's germline CDR1 is MNHEY and CDR2 SMNVEV (reference sequence). Here the CDR3 DNA reads TGTGCCAGCAGCCTCACACCCCGCAGGGCAGATACGCAGTATTTT. Amino acids: CASSLTPRRADTQYF.

V and J are TRBV11-2 and TRBJ1-2, with D perhaps TRBD1 (5 bases). There are 13 residues in the CDR3. Germline CDR1 reads SGHAT; CDR2 reads FQNNGV. Trimming pared 5 bases from V and 8 bases from J, leaving 15 bases between. This CDR3 is CASSGRVGEGYTF. The DNA of the CDR3 is TGTGCCAGCAGCGGCAGGGTTGGAGAAGGCTACACCTTC.

J is TRBJ2-7 and V is TRBV28; tentative D call: TRBD1 (5 bases). Trimming shortened V by 3 bases and J by 7 bases, and 13 bases separated the two germline ends. Germline CDR1 and CDR2: MDHEN and SYDVKM. The CDR3 totals 13 residues. The CDR3 DNA reads as TGTGCCAGCAGTTTCGCAGGGTCCGGAGAGCAGTACTTC. Encoded protein: CASSFAGSGEQYF. The variable domain in full, completed from reference TRBV28 and TRBJ2-7, reads DVKVTQSSRYLVKRTGEKVFLECVQDMDHENMFWYRQDPGLGLRLIYFSYDVKMKEKGDIPEGYSVSREKKERFSLILESASTNQTSMYLCASSFAGSGEQYFGPGTRLTVT.

The chain uses TRBV5-1 and TRBJ2-3; D is possibly TRBD1 (6 bases). Trimming shortened V by 4 bases and J by 2 bases, and 11 bases separated the two germline ends. Germline V lookup: CDR1 SGHRS, CDR2 YFSETQ. This CDR3 is 14 amino acids long. The CDR3 DNA reads TGCGCCAGCAGCACGGGGACATTCACAGATACGCAGTATTTT. Its translation is CASSTGTFTDTQYF.